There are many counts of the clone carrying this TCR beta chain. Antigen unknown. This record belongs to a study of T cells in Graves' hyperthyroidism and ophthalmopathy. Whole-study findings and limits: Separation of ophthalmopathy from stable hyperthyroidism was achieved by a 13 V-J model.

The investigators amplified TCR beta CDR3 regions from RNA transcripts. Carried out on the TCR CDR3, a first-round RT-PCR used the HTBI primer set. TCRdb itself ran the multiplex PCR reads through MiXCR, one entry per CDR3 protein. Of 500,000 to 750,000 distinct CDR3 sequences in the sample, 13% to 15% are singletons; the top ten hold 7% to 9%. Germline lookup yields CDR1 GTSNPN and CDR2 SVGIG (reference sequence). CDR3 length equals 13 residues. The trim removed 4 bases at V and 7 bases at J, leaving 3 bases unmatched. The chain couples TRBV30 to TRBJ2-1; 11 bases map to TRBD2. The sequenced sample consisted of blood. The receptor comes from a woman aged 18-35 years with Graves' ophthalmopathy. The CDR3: CAWKTSGTNEQFF. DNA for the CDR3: TGTGCCTGGAAGACTAGCGGGACAAATGAGCAGTTCTTC. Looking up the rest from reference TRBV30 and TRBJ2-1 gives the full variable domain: SQTIHQWPATLVQPVGSPLSLECTVEGTSNPNLYWYRQAAGRGLQLLFYSVGIGQISSEVPQNLSASRPQDRQFILSSKKLLLSDSGFYLCAWKTSGTNEQFFGPGTRLTVL.